This T cell receptor (beta chain) originates from a study of PD-L1 blockade in urothelial cancer (dated by TCRdb to the late 2010s). Background on the whole study: All patients started therapy around 2014 and received atezolizumab 1,200 mg intravenously every 3 weeks. About 85% of the roughly 29 patients were males with bladder-origin urothelial cancer, and about 65% of the roughly 30 reported a prior smoking history. Patients had an ECOG performance status of 0 or 1 and had received between 0 and 3 prior chemotherapy regimens. Blood samples were analyzed at 3 weeks after treatment start (second dose) and at 6 weeks after treatment start. Blood samples gave a median of about 130,000 T cells and 83,000 or so unique TCRs, with a median clonality of approximately 0.078. Somatic, immune and clinical correlates of response to PD-L1 blockade with atezolizumab in urothelial cancer were the focus of an exploratory multi-omic analysis. Pretreatment tumor samples, along with matched peripheral blood serially collected before and after atezolizumab treatment, were subjected to TCR sequencing. Progression-free survival longer than 6 months counted as durable clinical benefit, and TCR features were additionally tested against both progression-free and overall survival. In the same patients who had TCR sequencing, pretreatment tumors also underwent whole exome sequencing and RNA sequencing. Durable clinical benefit was achieved by nine patients but not by the remaining 20. Pretreatment blood TCR-seq was available for nearly 30 patients, at least one posttreatment blood collection was obtained for roughly 25 patients, and tumor TCR-seq was available for roughly 25 patients.

Sample time point, as interpreted from the label and publication: peripheral blood 6 weeks after treatment start. The cohort included under 35 patients with locally advanced or metastatic urothelial carcinoma who were treated at Memorial Sloan Kettering on a trial protocol. Peripheral blood mononuclear cells were collected from each patient pretreatment and during treatment, giving between 1 and 8 total time points per patient. The Qiagen DNeasy Blood extraction kit was used to purify genomic DNA from total PBMCs and tumor samples. PBMCs were collected pretreatment and during treatment, and were isolated and stored as previously described. What the research found in general, with its limitations: Patients with durable benefit showed greater expansion of tumor-associated TCR clones in peripheral blood 3 weeks after starting treatment (n of about 20, p = 0.022). Because the sample size was small (n of about 30) and many exploratory analyses were performed, the results are intended to be hypothesis-generating. Improved progression-free and overall survival was associated with having pretreatment peripheral blood TCR clonality below the median.

A word on this clone: Which antigen it targets is not known. Base qualities are missing; no much larger clone stands one base away.

To estimate absolute template abundance from read counts, synthetic TCR analog templates were spiked into each PCR. Using the immunoSEQ assay, TCRbeta CDR3 regions were amplified from genomic DNA with bias-controlled V and J gene primers. Rearranged TCRbeta segments were sequenced at approximately 20X coverage. Under the source paper's analysis protocol: Clustering was used to correct sequencing errors, and CDR3s were annotated against IMGT to assign V, D and J genes. Downstream analyses used only productive TCRbeta rearrangements and left out out-of-frame or stop-codon sequences. Clonality was calculated as one minus the Shannon entropy normalized by the log of the number of unique productive sequences. Fisher's exact test with Benjamini-Hochberg correction, using a cutoff of adjusted p below 0.01, was how clones that differed between time points or between blood and tumor were identified. Imported from immuneACCESS, the table was reduced by TCRdb to in-frame sequences with V and J called. These copies leave out some clones; in studies compared against another copy, an unresolved V gene accounts for under half, and the cause of the remainder is not known. From that table come the V and J calls and clone size; the DNA was used to work out D and trimming. This sample lists about 120,000 clones; around 86% were detected once. 2.4% of the sample belongs to the ten largest clones.

The germline V and J ends show losses of 0 bases and 3 bases respectively, and no gene match explains 5 bases of the junction. Based on the germline V gene, the CDR1 and CDR2 sequences are MGHRA and YSYEKL. Its CDR3 holds 16 amino acids, cysteine through phenylalanine. Just the 48-base CDR3 DNA is kept, in frame starting at base 1. Recombination joined TRBV4-1 with TRBJ1-2; 9 bases in the junction line up with TRBD1. The sequence came from a man aged 50-59 years with urothelial cancer. The starting material was PBMCs, obtained around atezolizumab (anti-PD-L1) treatment. The CDR3 region: CASSQDGRTGDYGYTF. The nucleotides read TGCGCCAGCAGCCAAGATGGCCGGACAGGGGACTATGGCTACACCTTC.